The entry below gives a single T cell receptor (beta chain) sequence along with its context. This specimen belongs to a study of blood T cell repertoires in COVID-19. On the study more broadly: Collection of acute and convalescent COVID-19 samples took place in the United States, Italy and Spain. The analysed material was cDNA or gDNA that came from T cells, B-cell-depleted T cells, or PBMCs.

Deletions cut 2 bases from V and 2 bases from J, with 17 bases between. CDR1 KGHSH and CDR2 LQKENI come from the germline V gene. The CDR3 runs to 17 residues. Original methodology: Estimation of nucleated cell counts was performed using reference gene primer amplification. Generated by immunoSEQ multiplex PCR, the TCRdb table keeps only in-frame clones and is missing some. V and J calls and clone size are as listed in that table; D and trimming were resolved from the DNA. The sample has roughly 150,000 clones, around four fifths seen once; the top ten hold about 1.9%. The sequence was obtained from a woman older than 75 with acute or convalescent COVID-19. The V gene is TRBV18, the J gene TRBJ2-3, with D possibly matching TRBD1 (6 bases). Sequenced material: peripheral blood. CDR3 loop: CASSPGSGRGHTDTQYF. The CDR3 DNA sequence: TGTGCCAGCTCACCAGGTTCGGGCAGGGGACACACAGATACGCAGTATTTT.